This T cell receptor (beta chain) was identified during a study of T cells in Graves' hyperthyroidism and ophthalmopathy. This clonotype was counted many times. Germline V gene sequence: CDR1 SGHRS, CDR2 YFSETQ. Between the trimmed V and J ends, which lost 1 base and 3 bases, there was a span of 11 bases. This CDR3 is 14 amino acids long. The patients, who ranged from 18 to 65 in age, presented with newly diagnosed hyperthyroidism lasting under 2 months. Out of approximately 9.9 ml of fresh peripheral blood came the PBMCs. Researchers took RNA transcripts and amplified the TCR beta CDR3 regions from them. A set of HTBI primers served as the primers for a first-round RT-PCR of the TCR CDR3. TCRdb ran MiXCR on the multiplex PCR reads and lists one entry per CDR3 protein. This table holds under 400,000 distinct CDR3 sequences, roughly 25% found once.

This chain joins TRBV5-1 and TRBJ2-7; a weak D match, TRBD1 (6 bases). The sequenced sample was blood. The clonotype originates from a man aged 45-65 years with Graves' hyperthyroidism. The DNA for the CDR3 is TGCGCCAGCAGCTTGAAGCAGGGGTTCTACGAGCAGTACTTC. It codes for CASSLKQGFYEQYF.